This is a list of T cell receptor beta chains from one sample in a study of metastatic and nonmetastatic thyroid tumors. TCRdb recomputed clones from the PCR reads via MiXCR. The data hold under 95,000 clones, with about an eighth observed a single time. The material sequenced was blood. These receptor sequences come from a female donor with papillary thyroid cancer or a benign thyroid nodule (not recorded which). Some clones in this sample may be carry-over from other donors' samples. Each CDR3 is given with its conserved first and last residue. The D gene is left open where the match is weak. Size is stated for part of the rows, as once, few or many counts, or as a class when the clone is expanded.

CDR3aa	CDR3nt	abundance	d_gene	v_gene	j_gene
CASSEFGSGKGETQYF	TGTGCCAGCAGTGAATTCGGTAGCGGGAAGGGGGAGACCCAGTACTTC	many	TRBD2	TRBV25-1	TRBJ2-5
CASTWTGGTEAFF	TGTGCCAGTACTTGGACAGGGGGCACTGAAGCTTTCTTT	many	TRBD1	TRBV19	TRBJ1-1
CATSRGGAEQFF	TGTGCCACCAGCAGAGGGGGGGCAGAGCAGTTCTTC	many	-	TRBV15	TRBJ2-1
CASSQELGQAYEQYF	TGCGCCAGCAGCCAAGAGCTCGGCCAGGCCTACGAGCAGTACTTC	many	-	TRBV4-3	TRBJ2-7
CASSYDTEAFF	TGCGCCAGCAGCTATGACACGGAAGCTTTCTTT	many	-	TRBV5-1	TRBJ1-1
CASSSDSGITEAFF	TGTGCCAGCAGCTCGGACAGTGGGATTACTGAAGCTTTCTTT	many	-	TRBV11-2	TRBJ1-1
CASSQGFSGANVLTF	TGTGCCAGTAGTCAAGGGTTCTCTGGGGCCAACGTCCTGACTTTC	-	-	TRBV19	TRBJ2-6
CASSFDSSGRTDTQYF	TGTGCCAGCAGTTTCGACTCTAGCGGGAGGACAGATACGCAGTATTTT	few	TRBD2	TRBV28	TRBJ2-3
CSARKSTGGVTDTQYF	TGCAGTGCTAGAAAGTCGACGGGAGGGGTCACAGATACGCAGTATTTT	many	TRBD2	TRBV20-1	TRBJ2-3
CSARGSQAGVHNEQFF	TGCAGTGCTAGAGGATCGCAAGCGGGAGTCCACAATGAGCAGTTCTTC	many	TRBD2	TRBV20-1	TRBJ2-1
CASSLRTGMNSPLHF	TGCGCCAGCAGCTTACGGACAGGGATGAATTCACCCCTCCACTTT	many	TRBD1	TRBV5-1	TRBJ1-6
CASSQEGGGLNEKLFF	TGCGCCAGCAGCCAAGAAGGAGGAGGGCTTAATGAAAAACTGTTTTTT	many	-	TRBV4-1	TRBJ1-4
CSAPPPDGYGYTF	TGCAGTGCTCCTCCCCCGGACGGCTATGGCTACACCTTC	once	-	TRBV20-1	TRBJ1-2
CASSAGTSLSGELFF	TGTGCCAGCAGCGCCGGGACTAGCCTTTCCGGGGAGCTGTTTTTT	many	TRBD2	TRBV9	TRBJ2-2
CASSSLRGGNIQYF	TGTGCCAGCAGCTCATTGCGAGGGGGGAACATTCAGTACTTC	many	-	TRBV7-9	TRBJ2-4
CASSFTHDIWRMNTGELFF	TGTGCCAGCAGCTTTACCCACGATATATGGCGGATGAACACCGGGGAGCTGTTTTTT	many	-	TRBV11-1	TRBJ2-2
CASSPSRRLETQYF	TGTGCCAGCAGTCCCTCCCGGAGGTTAGAGACCCAGTACTTC	many	-	TRBV28	TRBJ2-5
CASSPRGDGYTF	TGTGCCAGCAGTCCCCGGGGCGATGGCTACACCTTC	many	-	TRBV6-2/TRBV6-3	TRBJ1-2
CASSPTGYGYTF	TGTGCCAGCAGCCCCACCGGTTATGGCTACACCTTT	few	-	TRBV7-2	TRBJ1-2
CASRGSLAKNIQYF	TGTGCCAGCAGGGGCAGTCTAGCCAAAAACATTCAGTACTTC	many	-	TRBV2	TRBJ2-4
CSVGWGWSYDQYF	TGCAGCGTTGGTTGGGGGTGGTCCTACGATCAGTACTTC	-	-	TRBV29-1	TRBJ2-7
CAAPTRDRGRAGGTEAFF	TGTGCCGCACCCACCCGAGACAGGGGAAGAGCGGGGGGCACTGAAGCTTTCTTT	many	TRBD1	TRBV2	TRBJ1-1
CAWSYEETQYF	TGTGCCTGGAGTTATGAAGAGACCCAGTACTTC	many	-	TRBV30	TRBJ2-5
CASSGLGANVLTF	TGTGCCAGCAGTGGATTGGGGGCCAACGTCCTGACTTTC	many	-	TRBV2	TRBJ2-6
CASSPWDGTYEQYF	TGTGCCAGCAGTCCATGGGACGGAACCTACGAGCAGTACTTC	many	-	TRBV27	TRBJ2-7
CSAGTGGLSEKLFF	TGCAGTGCCGGGACGGGGGGCCTAAGTGAAAAACTGTTTTTT	many	-	TRBV20-1	TRBJ1-4
CASLRPDNNCGYTF	TGTGCCAGCCTTAGACCGGACAATAACTGTGGCTACACCTTC	-	-	TRBV6-1	TRBJ1-2
CASSIGQGGNEQFF	TGTGCCAGCTCAATAGGACAGGGTGGGAATGAGCAGTTCTTC	many	TRBD1	TRBV18	TRBJ2-1
CAISRTSGSFTDTQYF	TGTGCCATCAGTAGGACTAGCGGGAGCTTCACAGATACGCAGTATTTT	many	TRBD2	TRBV10-3	TRBJ2-3
CASSSGRAATGELFF	TGTGCTAGCAGCTCGGGACGAGCAGCCACCGGGGAGCTGTTTTTT	few	-	TRBV7-7	TRBJ2-2
CASSLDGRGTGDYGYTF	TGTGCCAGCAGCTTGGACGGTCGAGGGACAGGGGACTATGGCTACACCTTC	many	TRBD1	TRBV5-4	TRBJ1-2
CASSLDRQPQHF	TGTGCCAGCAGTTTGGACCGGCAGCCCCAGCATTTT	many	-	TRBV28	TRBJ1-5
CASSEGLAGVGDTGELFF	TGTGCCAGCAGTGAGGGACTAGCGGGAGTAGGGGACACCGGGGAGCTGTTTTTT	many	TRBD2	TRBV2	TRBJ2-2
CASASDGHYEQYF	TGTGCCAGCGCCTCGGACGGCCACTACGAGCAGTACTTC	many	-	TRBV28	TRBJ2-7
CASSMLAGGHTGELFF	TGTGCCAGCAGCATGCTAGCGGGAGGGCATACCGGGGAGCTGTTTTTT	many	TRBD2	TRBV7-3	TRBJ2-2
CASAGVGEQFF	TGTGCCAGCGCCGGGGTCGGTGAGCAGTTCTTC	many	-	TRBV2	TRBJ2-1
CASSFPGPSTDTQYF	TGTGCCAGCAGTTTCCCAGGGCCGAGCACAGATACGCAGTATTTT	many	-	TRBV28	TRBJ2-3
CASSYGASPWAGELFF	TGTGCCAGCAGTTACGGGGCATCACCCTGGGCCGGGGAGCTGTTTTTT	many	-	TRBV6-6	TRBJ2-2
CASSYSSGLYEQFF	TGTGCCAGCAGTTACAGTAGCGGGTTGTATGAGCAGTTCTTC	many	TRBD2	TRBV6-2/TRBV6-3	TRBJ2-1
CASSLSGGGEQYF	TGTGCCAGCAGCTTATCAGGGGGCGGCGAGCAGTACTTC	-	TRBD1	TRBV7-3	TRBJ2-7
CSARDFRSGAGELFF	TGCAGTGCTAGAGATTTTCGTTCCGGCGCCGGGGAGCTGTTTTTT	many	-	TRBV20-1	TRBJ2-2
CASKLQGAGGEGNGYTF	TGTGCCAGCAAGCTTCAGGGTGCAGGGGGCGAAGGAAATGGCTACACCTTC	many	TRBD1	TRBV6-1	TRBJ1-2
CASSIKTGHEQYF	TGTGCCAGTAGTATCAAGACAGGGCACGAGCAGTACTTC	many	TRBD1	TRBV19	TRBJ2-7
CASSSQVSGRAETQYF	TGTGCCAGCAGCTCGCAGGTTAGCGGGAGAGCGGAGACCCAGTACTTC	many	TRBD2	TRBV7-2	TRBJ2-5
CASSLEMGDFGSPLHF	TGTGCCAGCTCACTCGAAATGGGGGACTTTGGTTCACCCCTCCACTTT	many	-	TRBV18	TRBJ1-6
CASIGTTYGYTF	TGTGCCAGCATCGGGACAACCTATGGCTACACCTTC	many	-	TRBV7-9	TRBJ1-2
CASSQDPGSSGSEQYF	TGCGCCAGCAGCCAAGATCCGGGGTCTAGCGGGAGCGAGCAGTACTTC	many	TRBD2	TRBV4-3	TRBJ2-7
CAARSELSSYEQYF	TGTGCCGCTCGTTCCGAACTCAGCTCCTACGAGCAGTACTTC	many	-	TRBV5-4	TRBJ2-7
CASSPSGGVLAAQETQYF	TGTGCCAGCAGCCCATCTGGAGGAGTTCTAGCGGCGCAAGAGACCCAGTACTTC	many	TRBD2	TRBV3-1	TRBJ2-5
CASSQGLAGGETQYF	TGTGCCAGCAGCCAAGGACTAGCGGGAGGAGAGACCCAGTACTTC	many	TRBD2	TRBV3-1	TRBJ2-5
CASSPRPQETQYF	TGTGCCAGCAGCCCTAGGCCACAAGAGACCCAGTACTTC	many	-	TRBV13	TRBJ2-5
CASSRATSGREGRTQYF	TGTGCCAGTAGCCGTGCGACTAGCGGGAGGGAGGGTCGCACGCAGTATTTT	many	TRBD2	TRBV19	TRBJ2-3
CASSYRGWAFF	TGTGCCAGCAGCTACAGGGGCTGGGCTTTCTTT	many	TRBD1	TRBV6-2/TRBV6-3	TRBJ1-1
CASSQEGLGETQYF	TGCGCCAGCAGCCAAGAAGGCCTGGGGGAGACCCAGTACTTC	many	-	TRBV4-1	TRBJ2-5
CAWSGGGTRNPTEAFF	TGTGCCTGGAGTGGAGGCGGGACACGGAACCCCACTGAAGCTTTCTTT	many	-	TRBV30	TRBJ1-1
CASSPPRQAPEAFF	TGTGCCAGCTCACCACCGAGACAGGCCCCTGAAGCTTTCTTT	many	-	TRBV18	TRBJ1-1
CASTPGQGEGYEQYF	TGTGCCAGTACCCCGGGACAGGGAGAAGGCTACGAGCAGTACTTC	many	TRBD1	TRBV19	TRBJ2-7